The 28 T cell receptor beta chains given below trace back to one sample, sequenced in a study of blood T cells in healthy people across ages. Through a sample-barcoded 5' primer and a J-beta primer mix, a second PCR was run for roughly 7 to 11 cycles. TCRdb used MiXCR to reprocess the 5' RACE reads, holding one entry per CDR3 protein. Of almost 1 million distinct CDR3 sequences in the sample, roughly 51% were seen once. The specimen sequenced was blood. These receptors came from an older woman in good health.

In this sample, this clonotype turned up many times. This sequence joins TRBV24-1 and TRBJ2-3; 13 bases are shared with TRBD2. Germline CDR1 KGHDR, CDR2 SFDVKD. The CDR3 sequence is 14 residues long. Unmatched junction bases numbered 8, after V lost 9 bases and J lost 9 bases. The CDR3 protein is CATGTSGAQGTQYF. The CDR3 DNA is TGTGCCACCGGGACTAGCGGGGCCCAGGGGACGCAGTATTTT.

In its sample, this clonotype was seen a few times. The J gene is TRBJ2-1, the V gene TRBV5-1, with unresolved D. Trimming shortened V by 4 bases and J by 7 bases, and 9 bases separated the two germline ends. The CDR3 length is 12 residues. CDR1 is SGHRS and CDR2 is YFSETQ in the germline V gene. In DNA, the CDR3 is TGCGCCAGCAGCCAGTCCTTAAATGAGCAGTTCTTC. Translating it yields CASSQSLNEQFF.

CDR3 DNA sequence: TGTGCCAGCAGTTGGGTAGCGGGAGGACAGATGGGAAATGAGCAGTTCTTC. This encodes CASSWVAGGQMGNEQFF. The genes are TRBV6-5 and TRBJ2-1; 10 bases map to TRBD2. This CDR3 has 17 residues. From germline, CDR1 is MNHEY and CDR2 SVGAGI. The J segment lost 7 bases and the V segment lost 4 bases, leaving 13 bases of the junction unmatched.

V usage is TRBV20-1 and J usage is TRBJ2-7, with 7 bases lining up with TRBD2. CDR3 length: 14 amino acids. Trimming cost V 3 bases and J 6 bases; bases outside gene matches: 11. Germline loops: CDR1 DFQATT, CDR2 SNEGSKA (reference sequence). The CDR3 loop is CSASGPSGTGEQYF. CDR3 coding DNA: TGCAGTGCTAGCGGGCCAAGCGGGACTGGCGAGCAGTACTTC.

V and J are TRBV6-6 and TRBJ2-1; 11 bases are a match to TRBD2. Unmatched junction bases numbered 10, after V lost 6 bases and J lost 6 bases. The germline V gene has CDR1 MNHNY and CDR2 SVGAGI (reference sequence). The CDR3 is 16 residues long. The CDR3 loop is CASSLGLAGRPNEQFF. Here the CDR3 DNA reads TGTGCCAGCAGCCTAGGACTAGCGGGCCGTCCCAATGAGCAGTTCTTC.

This clonotype was seen more than once but under ten times. This chain connects TRBV6-2 or TRBV6-3 to TRBJ1-2, with a possible D match to TRBD1 (5 bases). Germline-derived CDR1 and CDR2 are MNHEY and SVGEGT. The CDR3 has 13 amino acids. Trimming cost V 0 bases and J 8 bases, with 10 bases left between them. The chain's CDR3 is CASSYSRQGGYTF. CDR3 nucleotide sequence: TGTGCCAGCAGTTACTCCAGGCAGGGCGGCTACACCTTC.

This clonotype has only a few counts. The chain uses TRBV3-1 and TRBJ1-5; weak D call: TRBD1 (6 bases). This CDR3 spans 15 amino acids. The germline gives CDR1 LGHDT, CDR2 YNNKEL (reference sequence). Trimming removed 3 bases at V and 7 bases at J, with 16 bases between. As DNA, the CDR3 is TGTGCCAGCAGCCAGGAGGGGGGAACTCGGCAGCCCCAGCATTTT. Its translation is CASSQEGGTRQPQHF.

The chain couples TRBV3-1 to TRBJ1-5; 8 bases map to TRBD1. Per the germline V gene, CDR1 is LGHDT and CDR2 is YNNKEL (reference sequence). V trimming: 1 base; J trimming: 6 bases; junction bases outside the gene matches: 8. The CDR3 length is 16 residues. CDR3: CASSQGWTGYVQPQHF. The CDR3 DNA reads as TGTGCCAGCAGCCAAGGATGGACAGGGTACGTTCAGCCCCAGCATTTT.

The V gene is TRBV7-7, the J gene TRBJ2-7; 7 bases line up with TRBD1. Looked up from germline, CDR1 is SSHAT and CDR2 is FNYEAQ (reference sequence). The CDR3 is 17 amino acids. The junction had 15 bases not matched to a gene; V was cut back by 5 bases and J by 2 bases. CDR3 sequence: CASSAITPGQLAYEQYF. The CDR3 bases are TGTGCCAGCAGCGCAATAACCCCGGGACAGTTAGCCTACGAGCAGTACTTC.

There are many counts of this clonotype. The V gene is TRBV20-1, the J gene TRBJ2-5; 12 bases map to TRBD2. The CDR3 totals 14 residues. V shed 1 base, J shed 4 bases, and the junction held 1 base outside the gene matches. Germline lookup yields CDR1 DFQATT and CDR2 SNEGSKA (reference sequence). The CDR3 loop is CSARGLAGVETQYF. The CDR3 DNA reads TGCAGTGCTAGAGGACTAGCGGGAGTAGAGACCCAGTACTTC.

This clonotype turned up a few times. The chain couples TRBV4-3 to TRBJ2-3, with 9 bases aligning to TRBD2. Trimming removed 3 bases from V and 1 base from J; junction bases left unmatched: 5. CDR3 length equals 16 residues. Germline assignment: CDR1 LGHNA and CDR2 YSLEER. The CDR3 here is CASSHLSGRGTDTQYF. The CDR3, as DNA: TGCGCCAGCAGCCATCTTAGCGGGAGAGGCACAGATACGCAGTATTTT.

The chain is built from TRBV3-1 and TRBJ2-5; 8 bases are shared with TRBD1. The V gene's germline CDR1 is LGHDT and CDR2 YNNKEL (reference sequence). CDR3 size: 17 residues. V shed 2 bases and J 6 bases; nucleotides not matched to a gene: 14. The CDR3 DNA reads TGTGCCAGCAGCCAAAGTTGGGGACAGGCGGCGGGACAGACCCAGTACTTC. Translated, it gives CASSQSWGQAAGQTQYF.

V gene TRBV12-3 or TRBV12-4 combines with J gene TRBJ2-7; D remains unclear. The J call may be faulty, since TRBJ2-5 better matches the DNA end. The CDR3 has 12 residues. CDR3 in DNA: TGTGCCAGCAGTTTTTCGGTGGAGACCCAGTACTTC. Its protein product is CASSFSVETQYF.

The chain joins TRBV7-9 to TRBJ2-3, with D possibly called TRBD1 or TRBD2 (5 bases each). Deletions cut 1 base from V and 8 bases from J, with 7 bases between. This CDR3 is built from 12 residues. Germline V gene data show CDR1 as SEHNR and CDR2 as FQNEAQ (reference sequence). The CDR3 sequence is CASSLERGTQYF. CDR3 bases: TGTGCCAGCAGCTTAGAGAGGGGTACGCAGTATTTT.

V is TRBV2 and J is TRBJ2-5, with 8 bases matching TRBD1. Germline CDR1 SNHLY, CDR2 FYNNEI. J gave up 5 bases and V 3 bases, and 5 bases lay outside the gene matches. The CDR3 has 14 amino acids. CDR3: CASSDPGGMETQYF. DNA for the CDR3: TGTGCCAGCAGTGATCCAGGGGGCATGGAGACCCAGTACTTC.

This rearrangement joins TRBV5-1 to TRBJ2-5; no firm D call. The germline gives CDR1 SGHRS, CDR2 YFSETQ. The length of the CDR3 is 13 residues. V was shortened by 7 bases and J by 3 bases, with 13 bases between the two germline ends. The CDR3 spells CASLRAGEETQYF. In DNA, the CDR3 is TGCGCCAGCCTTCGGGCAGGAGAAGAGACCCAGTACTTC.

This rearrangement joins TRBV4-3 to TRBJ1-2, with a weak D call TRBD1 (6 bases). CDR3 size: 15 residues. Germline-derived CDR1 and CDR2 are LGHNA and YSLEER. The V end lost 3 bases, the J end lost 8 bases, and 19 bases lay between the germline ends. The CDR3 spells CASSQIRQAMIGYTF. CDR3 sequence (DNA): TGCGCCAGCAGCCAGATCAGACAGGCTATGATCGGCTACACCTTC.

The rearrangement joins TRBV11-2 to TRBJ2-7, with 13 nucleotides matching TRBD2. Per germline, CDR1 SGHAT and CDR2 FQNNGV. V lost 5 bases and J lost 4; bases outside the gene matches: 5. CDR3 length: 15 amino acids. CDR3: CASSTGTSGKYEQYF. The CDR3 region has the DNA TGTGCCAGCAGCACTGGGACTAGCGGGAAATACGAGCAGTACTTC.

This clonotype was detected once. The chain employs TRBV20-1 and TRBJ2-1; D unclear. The germline V and J ends were trimmed by 6 bases and 8 bases, with 14 bases remaining between them. This CDR3 is 12 amino acids long. Per the germline V gene, CDR1 is DFQATT and CDR2 is SNEGSKA (reference sequence). The CDR3 DNA sequence: TGCAGTGCCGGACCCGAGAGGTATGAGCAGTTCTTC. It yields the protein CSAGPERYEQFF.

The rearrangement joins TRBV5-1 to TRBJ2-2; D is ambiguous. Germline V gene data show CDR1 as SGHRS and CDR2 as YFSETQ. Trimming shortened V by 4 bases and J by 4 bases, and 14 bases separated the two germline ends. The CDR3 is 15 amino acids. CDR3 sequence: CASSPEAYLTGELFF. Written as DNA, the CDR3 is TGCGCCAGCAGCCCTGAGGCCTACCTCACCGGGGAGCTGTTTTTT.

The chain has TRBV5-5 and TRBJ2-3; 7 nucleotides align to TRBD1. The CDR3 runs 15 residues. Trimming at V came to 6 bases and at J to 2 bases, leaving 9 bases not matched to a gene. Germline V CDR1 and CDR2: SGHKS, YYEKEE (reference sequence). CDR3 DNA sequence: TGTGCCAGCACCCTAACCGGGACAGCCACAGATACGCAGTATTTT. Protein sequence: CASTLTGTATDTQYF. The whole variable domain, remainder taken from reference TRBV5-5 and TRBJ2-3, is DAGVTQSPTHLIKTRGQQVTLRCSPISGHKSVSWYQQVLGQGPQFIFQYYEKEERGRGNFPDRFSARQFPNYSSELNVNALLLGDSALYLCASTLTGTATDTQYFGPGTRLTVL.

The chain is built from TRBV20-1 and TRBJ1-2; D not certain. Per germline, CDR1 DFQATT and CDR2 SNEGSKA (reference sequence). The CDR3 spans 12 residues. The V end lost 3 bases, the J end lost 6 bases, and 11 bases lay between the germline ends. The CDR3 here is CSARTLFDGYTF. The CDR3 DNA reads as TGCAGTGCTAGGACCCTATTCGATGGCTACACCTTC.

The chain has TRBV4-2 and TRBJ2-1, with D perhaps TRBD1 (6 bases). The CDR3 spans 15 residues. Germline V lookup: CDR1 LGHNA, CDR2 YNFKEQ. V lost 0 bases, J lost 4 bases, and 10 bases lay in between. CDR3 DNA sequence: TGTGCCAGCAGCCAAGATCGTGGACAGTACAATGAGCAGTTCTTC. Protein sequence: CASSQDRGQYNEQFF.

This clonotype has just one count. The rearrangement joins TRBV18 to TRBJ1-2; 8 nucleotides align to TRBD1. CDR3 length: 15 amino acids. Trimming cost V 3 bases and J 4 bases; bases outside gene matches: 7. Germline V lookup: CDR1 KGHSH, CDR2 LQKENI. CDR3 loop: CASSPGDRPVYGYTF. Here the CDR3 DNA reads TGTGCCAGCTCACCGGGGGACAGGCCCGTCTATGGCTACACCTTC.

This clonotype showed up just a few times. This chain links TRBV14 with TRBJ2-5, with D uncertain. This CDR3 spans 15 amino acids. The V gene's germline CDR1 is SGHDN and CDR2 FVKESK. V gave up 3 bases and J gave up 5 bases, with 16 bases separating them. The CDR3 is CASSQRMQSWETQYF. In nucleotides, the CDR3 is TGTGCCAGCAGCCAGCGAATGCAGTCATGGGAGACCCAGTACTTC.

The chain carries TRBV6-1 and TRBJ2-5; tentative D call: TRBD2 (6 bases). This CDR3 has 15 amino acids. Germline V CDR1 and CDR2: MNHNS, SASEGT. V was cut by 5 bases and J by 1 base, with 14 bases left in between. CDR3 in amino acids: CASSRTTTFQETQYF. In DNA form, the CDR3 reads TGTGCCAGCAGTAGGACTACCACTTTCCAAGAGACCCAGTACTTC.

This clonotype has a count of ten or more. The chain combines TRBV7-2 with TRBJ2-1; 9 nucleotides align to TRBD1. Germline V gene lookup returns CDR1 SGHTA and CDR2 FQGNSA. J lost 9 bases, V lost 5 bases, and 14 bases had no gene match. The CDR3 loop spans 16 amino acids. This CDR3 reads CASSLTGGQGRTEQFF. CDR3 DNA sequence: TGTGCCAGCAGCCTGACGGGGGGACAGGGACGGACTGAGCAGTTCTTC.

CDR3 region: CASTRDGGNSPLHF. The CDR3 coding sequence is TGTGCCAGCACCCGGGACGGGGGAAATTCACCCCTCCACTTT. The gene calls are TRBV6-2 or TRBV6-3 and TRBJ1-6, with D maybe TRBD1 (5 bases). Trimming took 7 bases from V and 7 from J, leaving 14 bases between them. From germline, CDR1 is MNHEY and CDR2 SVGEGT. The CDR3 has 14 residues.